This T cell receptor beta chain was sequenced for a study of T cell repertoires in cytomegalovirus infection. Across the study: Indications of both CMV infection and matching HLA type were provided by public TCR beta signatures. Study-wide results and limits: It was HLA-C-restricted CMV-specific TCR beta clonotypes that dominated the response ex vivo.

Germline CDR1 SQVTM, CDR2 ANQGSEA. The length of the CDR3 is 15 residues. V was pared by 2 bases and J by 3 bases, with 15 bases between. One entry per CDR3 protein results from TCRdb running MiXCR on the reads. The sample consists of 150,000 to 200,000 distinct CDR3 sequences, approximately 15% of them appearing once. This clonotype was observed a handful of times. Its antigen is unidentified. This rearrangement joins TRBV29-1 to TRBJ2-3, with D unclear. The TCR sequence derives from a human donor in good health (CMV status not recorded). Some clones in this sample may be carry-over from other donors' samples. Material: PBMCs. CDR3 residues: CSVEWAAYSTDTQYF. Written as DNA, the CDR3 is TGCAGCGTTGAATGGGCAGCGTATAGTACAGATACGCAGTATTTT.